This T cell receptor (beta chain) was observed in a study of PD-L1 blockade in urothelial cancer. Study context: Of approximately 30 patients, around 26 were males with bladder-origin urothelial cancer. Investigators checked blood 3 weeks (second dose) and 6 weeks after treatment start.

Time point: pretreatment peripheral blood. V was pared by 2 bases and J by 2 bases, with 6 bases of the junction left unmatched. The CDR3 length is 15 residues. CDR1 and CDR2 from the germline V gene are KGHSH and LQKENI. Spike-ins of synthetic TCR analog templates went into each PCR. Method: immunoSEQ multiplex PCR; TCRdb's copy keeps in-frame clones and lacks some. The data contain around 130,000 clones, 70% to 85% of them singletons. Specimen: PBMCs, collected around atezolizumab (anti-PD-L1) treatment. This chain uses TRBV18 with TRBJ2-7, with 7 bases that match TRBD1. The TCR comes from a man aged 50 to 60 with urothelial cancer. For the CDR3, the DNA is TGTGCCAGCTCACCAGCCGGGACAGTTACCTACGAGCAGTACTTC. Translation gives CASSPAGTVTYEQYF.